The T cell receptor beta chain under discussion was sequenced for a study of TIL therapy for anti-PD-1-resistant metastatic lung cancer. Study-level information: Most patients had lung adenocarcinoma. Overall study results and limits: Patients were highly selected, enriched for treatment-naive, never-smoker and oncogene-addicted cases.

The libraries were made with immunoSEQ v3. Libraries were sequenced to 2 million to 2.5 million read pairs (survey) or roughly 4.5-6 million (deep). Clones were read by immunoSEQ multiplex PCR, and TCRdb kept only the in-frame ones, dropping some. The sample lists more than 15,000 clones, 83% seen once, with 2% to 2.5% in the top ten. V gave up 0 bases and J gave up 6 bases, with 15 bases separating them. This CDR3 contains 16 residues. Looked up from germline, CDR1 is LGHNA and CDR2 is YSLEER. About this clone itself: Its target is not known.

Regarding time point: pre-treatment sample, taken before nivolumab and TIL therapy. The sequences come from blood, collected at baseline. V usage is TRBV4-3 and J usage is TRBJ2-1, with a tentative D call TRBD2 (6 bases). This clonotype was obtained from a person aged 25-80 years with non-small cell lung cancer. The CDR3 sequence is CASSQDSAGLSNEQFF. CDR3 nucleotides: TGCGCCAGCAGCCAAGATTCGGCGGGACTGAGCAATGAGCAGTTCTTC.